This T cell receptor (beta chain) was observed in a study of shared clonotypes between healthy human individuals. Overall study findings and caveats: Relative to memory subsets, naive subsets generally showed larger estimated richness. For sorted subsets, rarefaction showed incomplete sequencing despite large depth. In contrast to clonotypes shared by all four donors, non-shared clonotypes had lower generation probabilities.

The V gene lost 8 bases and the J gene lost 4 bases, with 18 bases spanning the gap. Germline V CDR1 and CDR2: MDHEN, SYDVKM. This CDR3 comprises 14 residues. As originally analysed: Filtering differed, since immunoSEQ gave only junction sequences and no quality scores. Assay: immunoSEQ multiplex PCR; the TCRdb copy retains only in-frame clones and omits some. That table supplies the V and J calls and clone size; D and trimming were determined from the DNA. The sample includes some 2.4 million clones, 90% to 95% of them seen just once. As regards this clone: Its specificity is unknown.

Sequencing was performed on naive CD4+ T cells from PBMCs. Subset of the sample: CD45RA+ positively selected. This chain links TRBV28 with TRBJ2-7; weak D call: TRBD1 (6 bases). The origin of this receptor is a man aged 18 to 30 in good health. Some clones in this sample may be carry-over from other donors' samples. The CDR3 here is CASGTGTLAYEQYF. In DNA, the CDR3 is TGTGCCAGCGGGACCGGGACACTCGCTTACGAGCAGTACTTC.